These T cell receptor beta chains were read from a single sample in a study of cytomegalovirus exposure and HLA in healthy donors. Some clones are missing from TCRdb's copy, which holds only in-frame ones; the method was immunoSEQ multiplex PCR. The sample yields 160,000 or so clones, roughly four fifths seen once. The specimen was PBMCs. Every receptor here comes from a female donor in good health and CMV-seronegative. Each CDR3 is given with its conserved first and last residue. The D gene is left open where the match is weak. The size field is filled for only some rows; it gives once, few, many or a size class.

J gene,D gene,V gene,clone size,CDR3 DNA,CDR3 protein
TRBJ2-2,.,TRBV4-3,.,TGCGCCAGCAGCCGGGCAGGGAACACCGGGGAGCTGTTTTTT,CASSRAGNTGELFF
TRBJ1-3,.,TRBV5-4,.,TGTGCCAGCAGCCGGGGGCGGGGGATCTCTGGAAACACCATATATTTT,CASSRGRGISGNTIYF
TRBJ2-5,.,TRBV7-2,.,TGTGCCAGCAGCCAAGGGGGGGTGGGTTGGGAGACCCAGTACTTC,CASSQGGVGWETQYF
TRBJ1-2,TRBD1,TRBV5-1,.,TGCGCCAGCAGCTTGGCCCTCGGCCAGGGGGACTATGGCTACACCTTC,CASSLALGQGDYGYTF
TRBJ2-2,.,TRBV12-5,few,TGTGCTAGTGGTTTGGTACCGGCGGACACCGGGGAGCTGTTTTTT,CASGLVPADTGELFF
TRBJ2-7,TRBD1,TRBV6-1,.,TGTGCCAGCAGTGAATGGGACAGGGCGACCTACGAGCAGTACTTC,CASSEWDRATYEQYF
TRBJ2-3,TRBD1,TRBV13,.,TGTGCCAGCAGCTCCCAGGGGGCCACCGGATTGGGCACAGATACGCAGTATTTT,CASSSQGATGLGTDTQYF
TRBJ2-7,TRBD1,TRBV7-6,.,TGTGCCAGCAGCTTAGAGGGACAGGGCTACGAGCAGTACTTC,CASSLEGQGYEQYF
TRBJ2-6,.,TRBV9,.,TGTGCCAGCAGCGCGTTGAGCTCTGGGGCCAACGTCCTGACTTTC,CASSALSSGANVLTF
TRBJ2-4,TRBD2,TRBV4-3,few,TGCGCCAGCAGCCAAGATCTAGCGGGGCTAAACATTCAGTACTTC,CASSQDLAGLNIQYF
TRBJ1-2,.,TRBV7-2,.,TGTGCCAGCAGCTTAGCGGGGGGGGGAAACTATGGCTACACCTTC,CASSLAGGGNYGYTF
TRBJ1-4,TRBD1,TRBV6-5,few,TGTGCCAGCAGGATGACAGGGATTAATGAAAAACTGTTTTTT,CASRMTGINEKLFF
TRBJ2-7,TRBD1,TRBV5-4,.,TGTGCCAGCAGCCCCCGGGACAGGGGGACCTACGAGCAGTACTTC,CASSPRDRGTYEQYF
TRBJ2-7,TRBD2,TRBV28,.,TGTGCCAGCAGTTTAACCAGCGGGAGGCAGTCCGAGCAGTACTTC,CASSLTSGRQSEQYF
TRBJ1-2,TRBD1,TRBV30,.,TGTGCCTGGGACCAGGGGGCAGGCTATGGCTACACCTTC,CAWDQGAGYGYTF
TRBJ2-1,TRBD2,TRBV10-3,.,TGTGCCATCAGTGAGTCGAGCGGGGGTACCTACAATGAGCAGTTCTTC,CAISESSGGTYNEQFF
TRBJ2-2,.,TRBV27,once,TGTGCCAGCAGTCTAACTAACACCGGGGAGCTGTTTTTT,CASSLTNTGELFF
TRBJ1-2,TRBD1,TRBV27,.,TGTGCCAGCAGTTACACGGGCGACAGGGGTGGGAATGGCTACACCTTC,CASSYTGDRGGNGYTF
TRBJ2-2,.,TRBV15,.,TGTGCCACCAGCAAGGGGACGAACACCGGGGAGCTGTTTTTT,CATSKGTNTGELFF
TRBJ2-7,.,TRBV2,.,TGTGCCAGCAGTGTAGAGTTGAGGAACGAGCAGTACTTC,CASSVELRNEQYF
TRBJ1-1,.,TRBV11-2,.,TGTGCCAGCAGTTTAGACGTGTTTCGGAACACTGAAGCTTTCTTT,CASSLDVFRNTEAFF
TRBJ1-4,.,TRBV4-1,.,TGCGCCAGCAGTCCAATCAGGGGATCCAATGAAAAACTGTTTTTT,CASSPIRGSNEKLFF
TRBJ2-3,TRBD2,TRBV5-1,.,TGCGCCAGCAGCCTGACTAGCGGGACAGATACGCAGTATTTT,CASSLTSGTDTQYF
TRBJ2-1,TRBD2,TRBV7-3,.,TGTGCCAGCAGCCCAGGACTAGCGGGAGACAATGAACAGTTCTTC,CASSPGLAGDNEQFF
TRBJ2-7,.,TRBV19,.,TGTGCCAGTAGTATCGGTACAGGGTACTCCTACGAGCAGTACTTC,CASSIGTGYSYEQYF
TRBJ2-3,TRBD2,TRBV7-2,.,TGTGCCAGCAGCTTATCTTTTGCGGGGGGGATTCAAGATACGCAGTATTTT,CASSLSFAGGIQDTQYF
TRBJ1-3,.,TRBV5-4,.,TGTGCCAGCAGCTTGGACAGAATCGGAAACACCATATATTTT,CASSLDRIGNTIYF
TRBJ2-5,TRBD2,TRBV7-8,.,TGTGCCAGCAGCTTGGGGACTAGCGGGGATTCGAGGGAGACCCAGTACTTC,CASSLGTSGDSRETQYF
TRBJ2-2,.,TRBV5-1,once,TGCGCCAGCAGCTTGGATGGGGCAATCGCCGGGGAGCTGTTTTTT,CASSLDGAIAGELFF
TRBJ1-5,.,TRBV19,.,TGTGCCAGTAGTAGCGACAGTATTAATCAGCCCCAGCATTTT,CASSSDSINQPQHF
TRBJ1-1,TRBD1,TRBV5-5,.,TGTGCCAGCAGCTCCTTCGGGACAGGGGATAAAAACACTGAAGCTTTCTTT,CASSSFGTGDKNTEAFF
TRBJ2-1,TRBD2,TRBV29-1,once,TGCAGCGCCATAGCGGGAACACGATACAATGAGCAGTTCTTC,CSAIAGTRYNEQFF